This TCR beta chain is from a study of beta chain features in type 1 diabetes listed by TCRdb under 2018. Regarding the research as a whole: No differences in mean age, gender distribution, total cell number or subset yield were found between patients and healthy donors. A total of 107,917,701 sorted cells were examined across all samples, and a strong correlation was observed between cell number per subset and RNA yield. In the study, TCRB repertoires of sorted circulating CD4+ T cell subsets from recently diagnosed type 1 diabetes patients were compared with those of matched healthy donors. Naive and central memory subsets were obtained from all 30 or so donors, but regulatory and stem cell-like memory subsets were isolated from only 8 patients and roughly 8 healthy donors.

What the research found in general, with its limitations: Patients with type 1 diabetes made fewer insertions and deleted more nucleotides at VDJ recombination sites, implying thymic rearrangement abnormalities. Because cDNA rather than genomic DNA was sequenced, highly expressing activated cells could have been over-represented, although no difference in activation and CD3 levels was found between groups. In all four CD4+ subsets, TCRB CDR3 length was moderately but significantly shorter in type 1 diabetes patients. Naive, central memory and regulatory TCRB repertoires appeared more similar among patients than among healthy donors. Shorter templates might be favored by PCR, yet because patient and control samples were amplified and corrected together, any such skew would affect both groups equally. HLA sub-analyses involved small numbers of individuals, so any influence of HLA type on TCRB rearrangement remained unresolved.

The entire amount of isolated RNA was reverse transcribed using the High Capacity cDNA Reverse Transcription Kit, so the sequenced TCRB transcripts were expressed ones. Deep immunoSEQ sequencing was performed on naive, central memory and regulatory T cell samples, with an average of around 3.4 million total reads per sample. Sorted cells were lysed in RLT buffer and RNA was extracted with DNase-treated RNeasy Micro or Mini kits, depending on cell number. To prevent cross-contamination, every cell subset was processed on its own, while patient and healthy donor samples were processed together. The immunoSEQ multiplex PCR was used to amplify TCRB sequences from cDNA, yielding 87-bp fragments that span the CDR3 region. Sequencing of the amplicons was performed on the Illumina HiSeq platform. Processing in the source paper ran as follows. PCR bias was computationally corrected using synthetic template baselines, reads within Hamming distance 2 were collapsed, and singletons that could not be merged were discarded. Reads were aligned to IMGT to assign V, D and J genes, CDR3 length, and insertions or deletions at six rearrangement sites. Clonotype counts were normalized to sorted cell number within each subset before computing true diversity and Gini coefficients with the tcR R package. The overlap coefficient, calculated on TCRB nucleotide sequences, was used to quantify repertoire sharing. Drawn from immuneACCESS, this table holds only the in-frame rearrangements with V and J called that TCRdb kept. Clones are partly lost; checked studies trace under half to an unresolved V gene and leave the rest unexplained. The D gene and trimming were derived from the DNA, and the V and J assignments and clone size from that table. The sample includes approximately 170,000 clones, with about 9.8% observed a single time. Over 2% of the sample is taken by the ten largest.

Notes on this clone: Its antigen remains unidentified. No much larger clone is present one base from it, and per-base qualities are unavailable.

A single peripheral blood draw of about 116 mL on average was collected from each donor into heparinised tubes. Naive, central memory, regulatory and stem cell-like memory CD4+ T cells were sorted on a BD FACSAria II using a panel including CD45RO, CCR7, CD25, CD127, CD95 and CD27. All sorted populations exceeded 95% purity. Right away, PBMCs were isolated by Lymphoprep density gradient centrifugation and were stained directly, with no culture step. So that batch effects would be minimized, each experiment stained and sorted samples in pairs, pairing one healthy donor with one patient. The receptor was isolated from a woman aged 18-29 years in good health. The sample taken for sequencing was central memory CD4+ T cells from blood.

In nucleotide form, the sequence is TGTGCCTGGAGTGTAAGTGGGCAGGGTCCTCAGCCCCAGCATTTT. Its protein reads: CAWSVSGQGPQPQHF. Recombination linked TRBV30 to TRBJ1-5; the D gene is possibly TRBD1, with 5 bases matching. V was cut back by 0 bases and J by 6 bases, leaving a gap of 15 bases between them. The CDR3 has 15 amino acids, counting the end cysteine and phenylalanine. Of the read, only the CDR3 DNA is kept; its 45 bases are in frame from base 1. According to the germline V gene (reference sequence), CDR1 reads GTSNPN and CDR2 reads SVGIG.